This TCR beta chain was observed in a study of T cells in Graves' hyperthyroidism and ophthalmopathy. Overall study context: Upon initial diagnosis and before any treatment, peripheral blood was collected.

This clonotype was counted at least ten times. V lost 3 bases to trimming and J lost 2 bases, with 9 bases between them. CDR3 length: 14 amino acids. Using RNA transcripts as the source, TCR beta CDR3 regions were amplified. TCR CDR3 regions were first amplified by RT-PCR with HTBI primers. In TCRdb, the multiplex PCR reads were re-called with MiXCR into one record per CDR3 protein. The data hold roughly 300,000 distinct CDR3 sequences, with roughly 20% observed a single time. Sequencing was done on a sample of blood. The sequence was obtained from a woman in her fifties or sixties with Graves' hyperthyroidism. This chain connects TRBV12-3 or TRBV12-4 to TRBJ2-3, with D perhaps TRBD1 (5 bases). The CDR3 region has the DNA TGTGCCAGCAGTTTTCCAGGGCTCACAGATACGCAGTATTTT. Translating it yields CASSFPGLTDTQYF.